This T cell receptor (beta chain) is drawn from a study of blood T cell repertoires in COVID-19 (dated by TCRdb to the early 2020s). Describing the broader study: The collaborator samples originated in the United States, Italy and Spain and spanned the acute and convalescent phases of COVID-19. The prospective study material was composed of cDNA or gDNA derived from T cells, B-cell-depleted T cells, or PBMCs. The dataset comprised deeply sampled blood TCRbeta repertoires from subjects exposed to, actively infected with, or recovered from COVID-19. A freely available public database, intended as a resource for researchers studying the immune response to SARS-CoV-2, is where the repertoires were released. The samples were drawn from the first 160 participants of the ongoing ImmuneRACE study and from more than 1,000 subjects provided by 6 global collaborators. Sample metadata almost always included a de-identified subject ID, COVID-19 status, age in years and sex. Where HLA class I and class II types were available, the types were taken from metadata supplied by the sample provider, not from assay-based typing. General conclusions and limits of the study: The amount of clinical and demographic metadata varied by source and participant and was provided uncurated.

Participants in the prospective study were aged roughly 18 to 90 years, lived in 20 to 30 United States geographic areas, and enrolled through a virtual design. Cohort assignment in the prospective study relied on participant-reported clinical history from a screening survey and a study questionnaire. Recovered participants in ImmuneRACE Cohort 3 were defined by two consecutive negative NP/OP PCR tests, clearance by a healthcare professional, or resolution of symptoms. In the prospective study, mobile phlebotomists collected whole blood, serum and a nasopharyngeal or oropharyngeal swab from each participant. Over a roughly two-month period, participants in the prospective study had the option of providing additional blood draws and questionnaires. Before DNA extraction, prospective study blood samples were shipped either frozen or at room temperature. As regards this clone: Its specific antigen is unknown. Base-call qualities are not available, and no considerably larger clone is one nucleotide away.

Including cysteine and phenylalanine, the CDR3 has 17 amino acids. Just the 51-base CDR3 DNA is kept, in frame starting at base 1. The germline V gene yields SGHAT for CDR1 and FQNNGV for CDR2. Trimmed from V: 1 base; trimmed from J: 7 bases; junction bases lacking a gene match: 12. TCRbeta CDR3 regions were amplified from genomic DNA by means of the immunoSEQ Assay, a bias-controlled multiplex PCR. As for the original processing: The number of nucleated cells in each sample was estimated by amplification of reference gene primers within the assay. To quantify the absolute abundance of each unique TCRbeta CDR3 rearrangement, sequence reads were collapsed and filtered. For each sample, productive Simpson clonality was calculated as the square root of Simpson's diversity index across productive rearrangements. As stored in TCRdb, this immuneACCESS dataset retains in-frame rearrangements with V and J assigned. A fraction of the clones does not appear; measured against another copy, unresolved V genes explain less than half of the discrepancy, and the remainder lacks a known reason. For V, J and clone size, that table is used; D and trimming come from the DNA. For this sample the table gives fewer than 400,000 clones, of which over 75% were detected only once. The top ten clones comprise 2.2% of the sample.

Recombination linked TRBV11-2 to TRBJ2-7; 11 bases in between match TRBD1. The sequence derives from a man aged 30-40 years who had recovered from COVID-19. The material sequenced was PBMCs or T cells enriched from blood (not recorded which). The DNA is TGTGCCAGCAGCTTAGCTCGTCGAGGACAGGGGGCGTGGGAGCAGTACTTC. Its protein is CASSLARRGQGAWEQYF.